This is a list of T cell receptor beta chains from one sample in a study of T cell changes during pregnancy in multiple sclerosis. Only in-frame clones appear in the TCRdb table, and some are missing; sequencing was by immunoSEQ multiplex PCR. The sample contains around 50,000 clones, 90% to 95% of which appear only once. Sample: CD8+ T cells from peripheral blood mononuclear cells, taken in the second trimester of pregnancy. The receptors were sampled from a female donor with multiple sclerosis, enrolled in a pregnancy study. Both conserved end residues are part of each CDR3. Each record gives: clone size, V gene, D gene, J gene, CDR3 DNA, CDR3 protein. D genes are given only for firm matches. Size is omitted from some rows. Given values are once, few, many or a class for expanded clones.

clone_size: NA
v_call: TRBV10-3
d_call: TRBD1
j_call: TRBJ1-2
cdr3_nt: TGTGCCATCAGTGAGTCGAAAGGGGGCGCCGAGGGCTACACCTTC
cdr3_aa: CAISESKGGAEGYTF

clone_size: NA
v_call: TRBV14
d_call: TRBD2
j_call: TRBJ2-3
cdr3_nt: TGTGCCAGCAGCCAAACTAGCGGGAGAGGGGATACGCAGTATTTT
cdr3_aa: CASSQTSGRGDTQYF

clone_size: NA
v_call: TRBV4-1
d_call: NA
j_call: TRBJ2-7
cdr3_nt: TGCGCCAGCAGCCAAGCTTTGTCCCAGGGGGGATTCTACGAGCAGTACTTC
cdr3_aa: CASSQALSQGGFYEQYF

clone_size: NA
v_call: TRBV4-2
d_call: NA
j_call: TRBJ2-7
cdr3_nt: TGTGCCAGCAGCCAAGACGGGTACGAGCAGTACTTC
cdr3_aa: CASSQDGYEQYF

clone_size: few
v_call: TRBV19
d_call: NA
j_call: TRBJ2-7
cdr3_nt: TGTGCCAGTAGTTCAGGCCCCTACGAGCAGTACTTC
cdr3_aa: CASSSGPYEQYF

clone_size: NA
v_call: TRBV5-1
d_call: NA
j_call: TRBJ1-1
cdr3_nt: TGCGCCAGCAGCTATCTCAGGATGGGGGGGGCTGAAGCTTTCTTT
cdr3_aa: CASSYLRMGGAEAFF

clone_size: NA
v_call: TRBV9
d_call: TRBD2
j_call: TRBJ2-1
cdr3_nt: TGTGCCAGCAGCGTAATGGCGGGAGGGCCTTCGAATGAGCAGTTCTTC
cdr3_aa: CASSVMAGGPSNEQFF

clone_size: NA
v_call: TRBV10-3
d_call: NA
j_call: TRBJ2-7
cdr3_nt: TGTGCCATCAGTGAGGGGCTCGAGCAGTACTTC
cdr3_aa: CAISEGLEQYF

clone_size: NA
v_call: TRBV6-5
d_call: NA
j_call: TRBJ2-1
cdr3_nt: TGTGCCAGCAGTTACGGTCCGGGAGAGGGCTACAATGAGCAGTTCTTC
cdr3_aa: CASSYGPGEGYNEQFF

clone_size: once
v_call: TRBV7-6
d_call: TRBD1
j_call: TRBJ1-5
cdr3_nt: TGTGCCAGCAGCCTCGGACAGGGCCACAATCAGCCCCAGCATTTT
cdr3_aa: CASSLGQGHNQPQHF

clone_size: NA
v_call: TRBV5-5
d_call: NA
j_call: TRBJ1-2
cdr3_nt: TGTGCCAGCAGCTTGGCCCGTCCCGCCGGGTATGGCTACACCTTC
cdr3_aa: CASSLARPAGYGYTF

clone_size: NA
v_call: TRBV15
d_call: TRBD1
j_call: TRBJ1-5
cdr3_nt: TGTGCCACCAGCAGAGGACAGGGGTGGGTAAGCAATCAGCCCCAGCATTTT
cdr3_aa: CATSRGQGWVSNQPQHF

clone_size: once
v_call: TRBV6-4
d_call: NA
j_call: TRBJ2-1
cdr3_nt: TGTGCCAGCAGTGACTTGTGGACAGCTACCTACAATGAGCAGTTCTTC
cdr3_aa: CASSDLWTATYNEQFF

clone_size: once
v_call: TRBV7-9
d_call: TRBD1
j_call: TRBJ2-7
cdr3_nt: TGTGCCAGCAGCTCCTCCCGGACAGGGAAAATGGGTGAGCAGTACTTC
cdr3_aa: CASSSSRTGKMGEQYF

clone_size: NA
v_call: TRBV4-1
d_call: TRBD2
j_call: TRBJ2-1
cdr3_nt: TGCGCCAGCAGCCCTCGCAGCGGGAGCTTGGGTGGGGCCTACAATGAGCAGTTCTTC
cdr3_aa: CASSPRSGSLGGAYNEQFF

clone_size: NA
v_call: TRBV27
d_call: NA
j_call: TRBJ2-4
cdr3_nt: TGTGCCAGCAGAGGAGTCAGGGTACCCAAAAACATTCAGTACTTC
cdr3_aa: CASRGVRVPKNIQYF

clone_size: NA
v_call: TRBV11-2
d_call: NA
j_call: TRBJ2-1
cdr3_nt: TGTGCCAGCAGCTTCGGACTCGGCTACAATGAGCAGTTCTTC
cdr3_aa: CASSFGLGYNEQFF

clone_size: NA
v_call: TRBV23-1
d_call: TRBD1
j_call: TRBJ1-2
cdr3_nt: TGCGCCAGCAGTCCACGCCGGGGACAGGGGGCGAAAGGCTACACCTTC
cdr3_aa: CASSPRRGQGAKGYTF

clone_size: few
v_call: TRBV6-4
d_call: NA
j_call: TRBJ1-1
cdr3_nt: TGTGCCAGCAGTGAGGAGGACAGAAATATTCTTATGAACACTGAAGCTTTCTTT
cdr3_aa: CASSEEDRNILMNTEAFF

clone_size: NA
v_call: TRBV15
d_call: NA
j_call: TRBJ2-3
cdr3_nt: TGTGCCACCAGCAGAGAAACTAGCAGCACAGATACGCAGTATTTT
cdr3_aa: CATSRETSSTDTQYF

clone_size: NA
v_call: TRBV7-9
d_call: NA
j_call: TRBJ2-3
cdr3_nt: TGTGCCAGCAGCTTAGCCTCGGAGGGCTCCGGTACGCAGTATTTT
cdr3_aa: CASSLASEGSGTQYF

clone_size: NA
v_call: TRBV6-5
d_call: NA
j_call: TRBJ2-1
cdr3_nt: TGTGCCAGCAGTTACTCGGTGACATATGAGCAGTTCTTC
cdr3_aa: CASSYSVTYEQFF

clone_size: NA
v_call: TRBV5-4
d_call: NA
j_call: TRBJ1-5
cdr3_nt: TGTGCCAGCAGCTTGGAGCCCGGTCAGCCCCAGCATTTT
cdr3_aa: CASSLEPGQPQHF

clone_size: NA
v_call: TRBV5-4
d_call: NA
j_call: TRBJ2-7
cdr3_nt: TGTGCCAGCAGCTTGTCCCCGGCGGGCTACGAGCAGTACTTC
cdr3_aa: CASSLSPAGYEQYF

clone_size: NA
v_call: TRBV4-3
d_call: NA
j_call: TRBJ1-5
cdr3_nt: TGCGCCAGCAGCCAAGATCAGGCAGGGTATCAGCCCCAGCATTTT
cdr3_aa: CASSQDQAGYQPQHF